The entry that follows covers one T cell receptor beta chain sequence. This specimen belongs to a study of CD8 T cells in Susac syndrome. It was with random hexamers that about 0.45 to 1 ug RNA was reverse transcribed. TCRdb processed the immunoSEQ multiplex PCR reads anew with MiXCR; each CDR3 protein has one entry. The data contain around 170,000 distinct CDR3 sequences, approximately 95% of them seen just once; the ten biggest clones take up about 0.17%. The V and J ends lost 5 bases and 3 bases respectively, with 26 bases between them. The CDR3 has 18 amino acids. Germline assignment: CDR1 SGHVS and CDR2 FQNEAQ. High-throughput TCR beta sequencing covered peripheral CD8+ and CD4+ T cells. Negative isolation yielded the CD8+ and CD4+ T cells, while FACS enriched the TEMRA cells.

The sequenced sample consisted of CD8+ T cells from PBMCs. V is TRBV7-8 and J is TRBJ2-7; the D gene is possibly TRBD2 (6 bases). This sequence originates from a human donor with Susac syndrome. The CDR3 region has the DNA TGTGCCAGCAGCCCTCACGTCGTGGTGCGGGAAGCACGCTACGAGCAGTACTTC. Its protein is CASSPHVVVREARYEQYF.